The clone carrying this T cell receptor (beta chain) was detected only a few times. Antigen: not known. CDR1 and CDR2 (germline): MNHEY, SMNVEV (reference sequence). V shed 4 bases and J shed 7 bases, with 14 bases lying between them. The CDR3 has 14 residues. The record originates from a study of blood T cells in healthy people across ages. The authors ran a second PCR of 7 to 11 cycles using a sample-barcoded 5' primer and a J-beta primer mix. Via MiXCR, TCRdb re-called the 5' RACE reads, giving one row per CDR3 protein. Found here are around 1.5 million distinct CDR3 sequences, roughly 64% of them singletons; the top ten hold 6.7%. Donors gave around 10 milliliters of peripheral blood apiece. Regarding the study as a whole: Investigators viewed diversity estimates from one million T cells as underestimates, the study reported.

Input material: blood. This receptor was identified in a man aged 18-30 years in good health. The chain has TRBV27 and TRBJ2-1; weak D call: TRBD1 (5 bases). Here the CDR3 DNA reads TGTGCCAGCAGTTACCAGGGTAGGGTGAATGAGCAGTTCTTC. Translating it yields CASSYQGRVNEQFF.